The 20 T cell receptor beta chains given below trace back to one sample, sequenced in a study of identifying expanded T cells in peripheral blood. Generated by immunoSEQ multiplex PCR, the TCRdb table keeps only in-frame clones and is missing some. The repertoire consists of about 110,000 clones, with about 88% occurring once and the leading ten covering just under 8.5%. Sequencing was carried out using blood. The receptors were sampled from a person aged 18-70 years in good health.

This clone was detected only a few times. The rearrangement joins TRBV27 to TRBJ1-4; TRBD1 matches 7 bases. CDR3 length equals 14 residues. With V trimmed by 5 bases and J by 6 bases, 6 bases remained unmatched. Germline CDR1 MNHEY, CDR2 SMNVEV (reference sequence). The CDR3 DNA follows: TGTGCCAGCAGTCCAGCCGGACAGGATGAAAAACTGTTTTTT. This codes for CASSPAGQDEKLFF.

The genes are TRBV7-9 and TRBJ2-1, with 9 bases matching TRBD2. CDR1 and CDR2 (germline): SEHNR, FQNEAQ (reference sequence). V was pared by 5 bases and J by 4 bases, with 12 bases of the junction left unmatched. The CDR3 loop spans 17 amino acids. CDR3 nucleotide sequence: TGTGCCAGCAGCCCCGAGGTGGGTAGCGGGAGTTACAATGAGCAGTTCTTC. Its translation: CASSPEVGSGSYNEQFF.

This chain links TRBV19 with TRBJ2-1; D is possibly TRBD1 (6 bases). This CDR3 contains 16 residues. V lost 4 bases to trimming and J lost 0 bases, with 13 bases between them. Germline V gives CDR1 LNHDA, CDR2 SQIVND (reference sequence). The CDR3 DNA reads as TGTGCCAGTAGTAGTGACAGGCTGAGCTCCTACAATGAGCAGTTCTTC. Its translation: CASSSDRLSSYNEQFF.

The chain is built from TRBV10-3 and TRBJ2-2; D ambiguous. Trimming took 0 bases from V and 2 from J, leaving 1 base between them. From germline, CDR1 is ENHRY and CDR2 SYGVKD. CDR3 length: 13 residues. The CDR3 region is CAISESNTGELFF. CDR3 bases: TGTGCCATCAGTGAGTCAAACACCGGGGAGCTGTTTTTT.

This clone was observed once. The chain recombines TRBV4-2 with TRBJ2-7, with 9 bases identical to TRBD2. Trimming took 1 base from V and 2 from J; bases not matched to a gene: 3. Germline V gene data show CDR1 as LGHNA and CDR2 as YNFKEQ. The CDR3 consists of 15 residues. The CDR3 here is CASSQGTSDTYEQYF. Here the CDR3 DNA reads TGTGCCAGCAGCCAAGGGACTAGCGACACCTACGAGCAGTACTTC.

This clone occurred once. The chain combines TRBV6-5 with TRBJ1-4; D unclear. This CDR3 contains 14 residues. In germline, CDR1 is MNHEY, CDR2 SVGAGI. Trimming removed 5 bases from V and 7 bases from J, with 14 bases in between. The CDR3 is CASSPEVGGEKLFF. The CDR3 region has the DNA TGTGCCAGCAGTCCGGAAGTAGGTGGTGAAAAACTGTTTTTT.

V usage is TRBV14 and J usage is TRBJ2-6; D might be TRBD2 (7 bases). The germline CDR1 and CDR2 sequences are SGHDN and FVKESK. The CDR3 consists of 18 residues. Trimming shortened V by 0 bases and J by 2 bases, and 14 bases separated the two germline ends. For the CDR3, the DNA is TGTGCCAGCAGCCAAGAGGTGGGGGGGGCCGCTGGGGCCAACGTCCTGACTTTC. As protein: CASSQEVGGAAGANVLTF.

The chain uses TRBV6-1 and TRBJ1-4; TRBD1 is a possible D gene (6 bases). The CDR3 runs to 15 residues. The germline V and J ends were trimmed by 6 bases and 5 bases, with 16 bases remaining between them. Germline V gives CDR1 MNHNS, CDR2 SASEGT. CDR3 in DNA: TGTGCCAGCAGGGATTGGGGGCAGGGAAATGAAAAACTGTTTTTT. Residues: CASRDWGQGNEKLFF.

The chain recombines TRBV19 with TRBJ2-5; D is ambiguous. This CDR3 region has 14 residues. Trimming shortened V by 3 bases and J by 1 base, and 9 bases separated the two germline ends. The V gene's germline CDR1 is LNHDA and CDR2 SQIVND (reference sequence). In DNA form, the CDR3 reads TGTGCCAGTAGTATGAGCTATTTCCAAGAGACCCAGTACTTC. Residues: CASSMSYFQETQYF.

The rearrangement joins TRBV29-1 to TRBJ1-2, with 8 bases fitting TRBD1. The germline V gene encodes CDR1 SQVTM and CDR2 ANQGSEA. The CDR3 covers 15 residues. With 1 base clipped from V and 6 bases from J, the junction kept 10 bases outside the gene matches. The CDR3 DNA is TGCAGCGTTGAAGGCCGACAGGGGTTTGTCCATGGCTACACCTTC. It encodes CSVEGRQGFVHGYTF.

V and J are TRBV10-3 and TRBJ2-7; D remains unclear. This CDR3 has 16 amino acids. V shed 3 bases and J shed 1 base, with 16 bases lying between them. Germline V gives CDR1 ENHRY, CDR2 SYGVKD. For the CDR3, the DNA is TGTGCCATCAGTGATATTCTTATGGGTTCTTCCTACGAGCAGTACTTC. Protein product: CAISDILMGSSYEQYF.

V is TRBV2 and J is TRBJ2-5, with D unclear. V was pared by 4 bases and J by 2 bases, with 2 bases between. CDR3 length: 11 residues. Germline V gives CDR1 SNHLY, CDR2 FYNNEI. The CDR3 coding sequence is TGTGCCAGCAGTGGTCAAGAGACCCAGTACTTC. Translation: CASSGQETQYF.

V and J are TRBV19 and TRBJ2-4; D remains ambiguous. The germline V and J ends were trimmed by 5 bases and 8 bases, with 10 bases remaining between them. The CDR3 contains 12 residues. From germline, CDR1 is LNHDA and CDR2 SQIVND (reference sequence). In nucleotides, the CDR3 is TGTGCCAGTAGTTTCGATAGAGACATTCAGTACTTC. Translating it yields CASSFDRDIQYF.

The rearrangement joins TRBV21-1 to TRBJ1-5; TRBD1 is taken as the D call from the table, unchecked against the DNA. TRBV21-1 is a pseudogene. The CDR3 runs to 16 residues. The CDR3 DNA reads as TGTGCCAGCAGCCCCCACAGGGGAGGAACGGATCAGCCCCAGCATTTT. It is translated as CASSPHRGGTDQPQHF.

J is TRBJ1-2 and V is TRBV19; TRBD1 is a possible D gene (5 bases). The germline V and J ends were trimmed by 6 bases and 6 bases, with 14 bases remaining between them. The CDR3 is 13 residues long. Germline V gives CDR1 LNHDA, CDR2 SQIVND (reference sequence). The CDR3 DNA reads TGTGCCAGTAGGGACACGCTCGAGGATGGCTACACCTTC. This encodes CASRDTLEDGYTF. The full variable domain, rest sourced from reference TRBV19 and TRBJ1-2, is DGGITQSPKYLFRKEGQNVTLSCEQNLNHDAMYWYRQDPGQGLRLIYYSQIVNDFQKGDIAEGYSVSREKKESFPLTVTSAQKNPTAFYLCASRDTLEDGYTFGSGTRLTVV.

This clone was picked up a small number of times. V is TRBV7-8 and J is TRBJ2-7, with a tentative D call TRBD2 (7 bases). V gave up 1 base and J gave up 6 bases, with 13 bases separating them. This CDR3 has 14 amino acids. Germline-derived CDR1 and CDR2 are SGHVS and FQNEAQ. The CDR3 bases are TGTGCCAGCAGCTTAGTGGCGGGGGCGGGCGAGCAGTACTTC. Protein sequence: CASSLVAGAGEQYF.

This clone has only one observation. CDR3 protein: CASSRGTGSGNTIYF. As DNA, the CDR3 is TGTGCCAGTAGTAGAGGGACAGGCTCTGGAAACACCATATATTTT. The chain has TRBV19 and TRBJ1-3; 8 nucleotides match TRBD1. V lost 4 bases, J lost 0 bases, and 2 bases stayed unmatched. The CDR3 is made up of 15 amino acids. CDR1 LNHDA and CDR2 SQIVND come from the germline V gene (reference sequence). Full variable domain (rest looked up from reference TRBV19 and TRBJ1-3): DGGITQSPKYLFRKEGQNVTLSCEQNLNHDAMYWYRQDPGQGLRLIYYSQIVNDFQKGDIAEGYSVSREKKESFPLTVTSAQKNPTAFYLCASSRGTGSGNTIYFGEGSWLTVV.

The chain is built from TRBV6-5 and TRBJ2-2; 8 bases fit TRBD1. This CDR3 comprises 16 residues. Trimming took 3 bases from V and 6 from J; bases not matched to a gene: 9. CDR1 and CDR2 from the germline V gene are MNHEY and SVGAGI. The CDR3 nucleotides are TGTGCCAGCAGTTATGTGGCCTCGACAGGGGCCGGGGAGCTGTTTTTT. Translating gives CASSYVASTGAGELFF.

The chain joins TRBV6-1 to TRBJ1-5; a weak D match, TRBD1 (5 bases). In germline, CDR1 is MNHNS, CDR2 SASEGT. Between the trimmed V and J ends, which lost 3 bases and 2 bases, there was a span of 11 bases. The CDR3 has 15 amino acids. The CDR3 nucleotides read TGTGCCAGCAGTGAGCAGGGCATCGGCAATCAGCCCCAGCATTTT. Translated: CASSEQGIGNQPQHF.

V is TRBV19 and J is TRBJ2-1, with 8 bases that match TRBD2. The V gene end was trimmed by 7 bases and the J gene end by 4 bases; junction bases not matched to a gene: 9. The germline gives CDR1 LNHDA, CDR2 SQIVND (reference sequence). The CDR3 has 15 residues. The CDR3 DNA follows: TGTGCCAGTACCCCGGCGGGGGGCCGATACAATGAGCAGTTCTTC. This translates into CASTPAGGRYNEQFF.